This T cell receptor (beta chain) was retrieved from a study of blood T cell repertoires in COVID-19. Study summary: PBMCs, B-cell-depleted T cells, or T cells were the source of the cDNA or gDNA that made up the material.

Germline CDR1 reads SGDLS; CDR2 reads YYNGEE. The CDR3 runs 14 residues. V trimming: 4 bases; J trimming: 5 bases; junction bases outside the gene matches: 9. Per the study methods: How many nucleated cells were present was estimated from reference gene primer amplification. Data came from immunoSEQ multiplex PCR; TCRdb stores just in-frame clones and leaves some out. V and J calls and clone size are as listed in that table; D and trimming were resolved from the DNA. The top ten clones hold 12% of a sample with approximately 89,000 clones, roughly 80% of them seen once. The specimen was peripheral blood. This TCR came from a woman in her seventies with active or convalescent COVID-19. V usage is TRBV9 and J usage is TRBJ2-7; 7 bases are a match to TRBD1. CDR3 nucleotides: TGTGCCAGCAGCCCCCAGACAGGGCGCAACGAGCAGTACTTC. Amino acid sequence: CASSPQTGRNEQYF.